This is a list of T cell receptor beta chains from one sample in a study of blood T cell repertoires in COVID-19. The table came from immunoSEQ multiplex PCR; TCRdb's copy has only in-frame clones and leaves some out. The table records approximately 210,000 clones, just over 85% of them present only once. Input material: PBMCs or T cells enriched from blood (not recorded which). The origin of the receptors is a woman between 50 and 59 years old with acute COVID-19. The CDR3 runs from the conserved cysteine through the conserved F or W.

j_call v_call cdr3_aa
TRBJ1-4 TRBV9 CASSPSHGENEKLFF
TRBJ1-5 TRBV3-1/TRBV3-2 CASSQGGSQGAGYRSNQPQHF
TRBJ1-5 TRBV6-1 CASSFVTGANQPQHF
TRBJ1-6 TRBV28 CASSSTVSPLHF
TRBJ2-4 TRBV30 CAWSVKAGSIQYF
TRBJ2-1 TRBV30 CAWGSGRLNEQFF
TRBJ2-3 TRBV11-2 CASSLDLVGTQYF
TRBJ1-6 TRBV18 CASSRGTDLFTLHF
TRBJ1-2 TRBV20-1 CSASQSPDKPLANYGYTF
TRBJ2-2 TRBV15 CATSAGDSITIKDTGELFF
TRBJ1-4 TRBV11-2 CASSSGVANEKLFF
TRBJ2-7 TRBV19 CASGSGSNSYEQYF
TRBJ2-7 TRBV28 CASSLGGGLAGEQYF
TRBJ1-3 TRBV6-6 CASSPLSVASSGNTIYF
TRBJ2-7 TRBV7-2 CASSSRAGVSYEQYF
TRBJ1-1 TRBV6-2/TRBV6-3 CASSYQGRAFF
TRBJ2-7 TRBV6-1 CASSERTSGRVSEQYF
TRBJ1-6 TRBV7-6 CASRLFSGTGSDSPLHF
TRBJ2-5 TRBV7-5 CVRIGRVEVPFQETQYF
TRBJ2-2 TRBV16 CASSPAGTGTPRELFF
TRBJ2-2 TRBV9 CASSVDGTGTGELFF
TRBJ1-5 TRBV23-1 CASSRGRGGSNQPQHF
TRBJ2-5 TRBV18 CASSPPSGSETQYF
TRBJ2-2 TRBV7-2 CASSLVGVDTGELFF
TRBJ2-7 TRBV6-2/TRBV6-3 CASSYLRSSGQRDEQYF
TRBJ1-5 TRBV10-2 CASSRQGIVDQPQHF
TRBJ2-3 TRBV7-3 CASSLASGVTDTQYF
TRBJ2-5 TRBV18 CASSPPTGEVQYF
TRBJ2-7 TRBV3-1/TRBV3-2 CASSQAGTLNEQYF
TRBJ2-7 TRBV11-3 CASSHIQGSEQYF
TRBJ2-4 TRBV6-5 CAINPGVKNIQYF
TRBJ1-2 TRBV27 CASSLSPGQGRYGYTF
TRBJ1-5 TRBV10-3 CAISGTGGNQPQHF
TRBJ2-1 TRBV27 CASSITGASYNEQFF
TRBJ2-1 TRBV25-1 CASSAPPTSSYNEQFF
TRBJ1-5 TRBV9 CASSAAPSGLGPQHF
TRBJ2-5 TRBV18 CASSPVEGGETQYF
TRBJ1-1 TRBV28 CASKTGGNTEAFF
TRBJ1-4 TRBV29-1 CSVGGQGAWTTNEKLFF
TRBJ1-5 TRBV19 CASTTLRGTGNQPQHF
TRBJ1-5 TRBV5-1 CASRRDILSNQPQHF
TRBJ2-7 TRBV7-3 CASSPEQGSAYEQYF
TRBJ2-5 TRBV28 CASSLGVAGAQETQYF
TRBJ2-2 TRBV5-1 CASGRLATTGELFF
TRBJ2-7 TRBV9 CASSGRDSAYEQYF
TRBJ1-1 TRBV29-1 CSVDRWLSAFF
TRBJ1-5 TRBV24-1 CATSDATGGLNQPQHF
TRBJ1-6 TRBV18 CASSPRQGDNSPLHF
TRBJ2-7 TRBV18 CASSPAEVYEQYF
TRBJ2-2 TRBV4-1 CASSHTSGSRTGELFF
TRBJ2-3 TRBV12-3/TRBV12-4 CASSSGSTDTQYF
TRBJ2-5 TRBV20-1 CSASFYSREREGPYF
TRBJ1-6 TRBV7-3 CASTFRGHHPGHNSPLHF
TRBJ2-1 TRBV5-1 CASSISGIGNEQFF
TRBJ2-7 TRBV11-2 CASSLAFGQIKYF
TRBJ1-4 TRBV7-2 CASSLFPGTANEKLFF
TRBJ1-6 TRBV5-3 CARSLVGRQGENSPLHF